The next 10 T cell receptor beta chains were all read from a single sample in a study of a mutant IDH1 vaccine in newly diagnosed glioma. These receptors' antigens are unknown. Sequencing was performed with immunoSEQ multiplex PCR; in TCRdb, only in-frame clones are kept and a portion is missing. This table has about 28,000 clones, approximately 82% appearing once. Time point: week 23, last vaccination. Each dose of the vaccine consisted of 300 ug of mutant IDH1 20-mer peptide, with topical imiquimod. The specimen was PBMCs, collected from a glioma patient whose treatment included an IDH1 peptide vaccine. These receptors all stem from a woman younger than 45 with glioma.

The CDR3 bases are TGTGCCAGCAGCCCCACAGTGAACACTGAAGCTTTCTTT. It specifies CASSPTVNTEAFF. The chain employs TRBV7-8 and TRBJ1-1; D is unresolved. The V end lost 5 bases, the J end lost 0 bases, and 7 bases lay between the germline ends. This CDR3 contains 13 residues. Germline CDR1 reads SGHVS; CDR2 reads FQNEAQ.

The rearrangement uses TRBV29-1 and TRBJ2-2, with D perhaps being TRBD1 or TRBD2 (5 bases each). Trimming stripped 5 bases from V and 1 base from J, with 11 bases between. The CDR3 sequence is 14 residues long. Germline CDR1 SQVTM, CDR2 ANQGSEA. Here the CDR3 reads CSVSGTVNTGELFF. The CDR3 nucleotides read TGCAGCGTTTCTGGGACGGTGAACACCGGGGAGCTGTTTTTT.

The chain is built from TRBV5-1 and TRBJ1-4; D uncertain. Trimming removed 0 bases from V and 8 bases from J, with 14 bases in between. Germline CDR1 SGHRS, CDR2 YFSETQ. This CDR3 is 15 amino acids long. The DNA of the CDR3 is TGCGCCAGCAGCTTGGTCGGGGAAGTTGAAGAAAAACTGTTTTTT. Its protein is CASSLVGEVEEKLFF.

The V call is TRBV10-3, the J call TRBJ1-2; D not resolved. This CDR3 contains 11 residues. The V end was cut by 8 bases, the J end by 1 base, with 5 bases between. Germline values: CDR1 ENHRY, CDR2 SYGVKD. The CDR3 reads CAIGINYGYTF. In DNA, the CDR3 is TGTGCCATCGGTATTAACTATGGCTACACCTTC.

The V gene is TRBV5-4, the J gene TRBJ2-7; TRBD1 or TRBD2 may be the D gene (5 bases each). The V gene's germline CDR1 is SGHNT and CDR2 YYREEE (reference sequence). Trimming cost V 2 bases and J 6 bases, with 18 bases left between them. There are 15 residues in the CDR3. The CDR3 loop is CASSFGAADLLEQYF. The DNA of the CDR3 is TGTGCCAGCAGCTTCGGGGCTGCCGACCTCCTCGAGCAGTACTTC.

The chain carries TRBV2 and TRBJ2-3; 10 bases line up with TRBD2. This CDR3 spans 16 amino acids. The V and J ends lost 6 bases and 1 base, in that order; junction bases with no gene match: 7. The V gene's germline CDR1 is SNHLY and CDR2 FYNNEI. The CDR3 coding sequence is TGTGCCAGCAGACGTACGGGGACTAGCGGCACAGATACGCAGTATTTT. Its protein is CASRRTGTSGTDTQYF. Based on the CDR3 plus reference TRBV2 and TRBJ2-3, the full variable domain is EPEVTQTPSHQVTQMGQEVILRCVPISNHLYFYWYRQILGQKVEFLVSFYNNEISEKSEIFDDQFSVERPDGSNFTLKIRSTKLEDSAMYFCASRRTGTSGTDTQYFGPGTRLTVL.

The DNA for the CDR3 is TGTGCCAGTAGTAGGGACGACTCAGGCAATCAGCCCCAGCATTTT. The encoded protein is CASSRDDSGNQPQHF. The rearrangement links TRBV19 to TRBJ1-5; tentatively, D is TRBD1 (5 bases). Trimming shortened V by 4 bases and J by 2 bases, and 12 bases separated the two germline ends. This CDR3 has 15 amino acids. Per the germline V gene, CDR1 is LNHDA and CDR2 is SQIVND (reference sequence).

This chain connects TRBV7-9 to TRBJ1-6; no firm D call. V was clipped by 1 base and J by 0 bases, with 13 bases between them. This CDR3 spans 18 amino acids. From germline, CDR1 is SEHNR and CDR2 FQNEAQ (reference sequence). The CDR3 here is CASSLGSGRLSYNSPLHF. The CDR3 DNA is TGTGCCAGCAGCTTAGGGTCTGGACGGCTCTCCTATAATTCACCCCTCCACTTT.

The J gene is TRBJ1-1, the V gene TRBV7-9; D perhaps matches TRBD1 (5 bases). Trimming left V 3 bases short and J 1 base short, with 15 bases between. This CDR3 has 16 residues. Germline V gene sequence: CDR1 SEHNR, CDR2 FQNEAQ (reference sequence). The CDR3: CASSLSRGRGNTEAFF. CDR3 in DNA: TGTGCCAGCAGCTTGTCGCGAGGAAGGGGGAACACTGAAGCTTTCTTT.

J is TRBJ2-1 and V is TRBV6-5, with 8 bases fitting TRBD2. V gave up 6 bases and J gave up 6 bases; unmatched junction bases: 4. Germline V CDR1 and CDR2: MNHEY, SVGAGI. The CDR3 runs to 13 residues. CDR3 coding DNA: TGTGCCAGCAGCCACGGGACTAGCAATGAGCAGTTCTTC. Its translation: CASSHGTSNEQFF.